This is a list of T cell receptor beta chains from one sample in a study of T cells in Graves' hyperthyroidism and ophthalmopathy. TCRdb re-called the multiplex PCR reads through MiXCR, storing one row per CDR3 protein. The top ten clones hold over 45% of a sample with 490,000 or so distinct CDR3 sequences, 15% to 20% of them seen once. Material: blood. All receptors derive from a middle-aged man with Graves' ophthalmopathy. CDR3s include the opening cysteine and the closing phenylalanine or tryptophan. Fields, in order: clone size, V gene, D gene, J gene, CDR3 protein, CDR3 DNA. A D gene is named only where the DNA matches it firmly. Rows may omit the clone size; those that give it use once, few, many or a size class.

clone size: few
V gene: TRBV29-1
D gene: -
J gene: TRBJ2-3
CDR3 protein: CSVVIQGTQYF
CDR3 DNA: TGCAGCGTTGTGATACAGGGTACGCAGTATTTT

clone size: many
V gene: TRBV7-9
D gene: -
J gene: TRBJ1-1
CDR3 protein: CASSLEMSSEAFF
CDR3 DNA: TGTGCCAGCAGCTTGGAGATGAGCTCTGAAGCTTTCTTT

clone size: -
V gene: TRBV19
D gene: -
J gene: TRBJ1-1
CDR3 protein: CASSITVTMNTEAFF
CDR3 DNA: TGTGCCAGTAGTATCACAGTAACCATGAACACTGAAGCTTTCTTT

clone size: -
V gene: TRBV20-1
D gene: TRBD2
J gene: TRBJ2-1
CDR3 protein: CSARGGSSGSYNEQFF
CDR3 DNA: TGCAGTGCTAGAGGAGGTTCTAGCGGGAGTTACAATGAGCAGTTCTTC

clone size: many
V gene: TRBV15
D gene: -
J gene: TRBJ1-1
CDR3 protein: CATTRARSLPMKAFF
CDR3 DNA: TGTGCCACCACCAGAGCGAGGAGTCTTCCCATGAAAGCTTTCTTT

clone size: -
V gene: TRBV13
D gene: -
J gene: TRBJ2-3
CDR3 protein: CASSLIRTTYTDTQYF
CDR3 DNA: TGTGCCAGCAGCTTAATCCGGACTACCTATACAGATACGCAGTATTTT

clone size: few
V gene: TRBV7-9
D gene: -
J gene: TRBJ1-1
CDR3 protein: CASSLAIGGSRNTEAFF
CDR3 DNA: TGTGCCAGCAGCTTAGCGATTGGGGGGTCGAGGAACACTGAAGCTTTCTTT

clone size: few
V gene: TRBV27
D gene: TRBD2
J gene: TRBJ2-3
CDR3 protein: CASRREGRTDTQYF
CDR3 DNA: TGTGCCAGCAGGAGGGAGGGCCGGACAGATACGCAGTATTTT

clone size: many
V gene: TRBV3-1
D gene: -
J gene: TRBJ1-1
CDR3 protein: CASSPLQGKGTEAFF
CDR3 DNA: TGTGCCAGCAGCCCTCTCCAGGGTAAGGGCACTGAAGCTTTCTTT

clone size: many
V gene: TRBV28
D gene: -
J gene: TRBJ2-7
CDR3 protein: CASSELNEQYF
CDR3 DNA: TGTGCCAGCAGTGAACTAAACGAGCAGTACTTC

clone size: -
V gene: TRBV28
D gene: TRBD2
J gene: TRBJ2-3
CDR3 protein: CASSLLAGGEDTQYF
CDR3 DNA: TGTGCCAGCAGTTTATTAGCGGGAGGGGAAGATACGCAGTATTTT

clone size: many
V gene: TRBV20-1
D gene: -
J gene: TRBJ2-5
CDR3 protein: CSAIGGGVKTQYF
CDR3 DNA: TGCAGTGCTATAGGAGGGGGAGTTAAGACCCAGTACTTC

clone size: few
V gene: TRBV27
D gene: -
J gene: TRBJ1-1
CDR3 protein: CASSFSSRASAVEAFF
CDR3 DNA: TGTGCCAGCAGTTTTTCGTCCCGGGCCAGTGCCGTGGAAGCTTTCTTT

clone size: -
V gene: TRBV6-2/TRBV6-3
D gene: -
J gene: TRBJ2-7
CDR3 protein: CASSLIQGGGYEQYF
CDR3 DNA: TGTGCCAGCAGCCTGATACAGGGTGGAGGCTACGAGCAGTACTTC

clone size: many
V gene: TRBV7-9
D gene: TRBD1
J gene: TRBJ1-1
CDR3 protein: CASSITGGIAEAFF
CDR3 DNA: TGTGCCAGCAGCATCACAGGGGGGATCGCTGAAGCTTTCTTT

clone size: few
V gene: TRBV28
D gene: -
J gene: TRBJ1-3
CDR3 protein: CASSLTPGQSGNTIYF
CDR3 DNA: TGTGCCAGCAGTTTAACCCCTGGACAGTCTGGAAACACCATATATTTT

clone size: -
V gene: TRBV11-2
D gene: TRBD1
J gene: TRBJ1-4
CDR3 protein: CASSSSPGTGYEKLFF
CDR3 DNA: TGTGCCAGCAGCTCCAGTCCCGGGACAGGGTATGAAAAACTGTTTTTT

clone size: few
V gene: TRBV30
D gene: TRBD2
J gene: TRBJ2-3
CDR3 protein: CAWSGAGADTQYF
CDR3 DNA: TGTGCCTGGAGTGGAGCGGGGGCAGATACGCAGTATTTT

clone size: -
V gene: TRBV6-1
D gene: -
J gene: TRBJ2-7
CDR3 protein: CASSLLRGGGEQYF
CDR3 DNA: TGTGCCAGCAGTCTCTTAAGGGGGGGCGGAGAGCAGTACTTC

clone size: -
V gene: TRBV5-1
D gene: TRBD2
J gene: TRBJ2-7
CDR3 protein: CASSQGWAGDEQYF
CDR3 DNA: TGCGCCAGCAGCCAGGGCTGGGCGGGGGACGAGCAGTACTTC

clone size: -
V gene: TRBV4-1
D gene: TRBD2
J gene: TRBJ2-1
CDR3 protein: CASSQDLSSGSDEQFF
CDR3 DNA: TGCGCCAGCAGCCAAGATCTGTCCAGCGGGAGCGATGAGCAGTTCTTC

clone size: many
V gene: TRBV28
D gene: -
J gene: TRBJ2-7
CDR3 protein: CASRTSSYEQYF
CDR3 DNA: TGTGCCAGCAGGACGAGCTCCTACGAGCAGTACTTC

clone size: -
V gene: TRBV12-5
D gene: -
J gene: TRBJ2-1
CDR3 protein: CASGPSLLDEQFF
CDR3 DNA: TGTGCTAGTGGTCCCTCCCTCCTAGATGAGCAGTTCTTC

clone size: many
V gene: TRBV11-2
D gene: TRBD2
J gene: TRBJ2-5
CDR3 protein: CASSFSGRETQYF
CDR3 DNA: TGTGCCAGCAGCTTTAGCGGGAGGGAGACCCAGTACTTC

clone size: few
V gene: TRBV20-1
D gene: TRBD2
J gene: TRBJ2-2
CDR3 protein: CSAARTSGRVNTGELFF
CDR3 DNA: TGCAGTGCTGCCCGGACTAGCGGGAGGGTAAACACCGGGGAGCTGTTTTTT

clone size: few
V gene: TRBV3-1
D gene: -
J gene: TRBJ2-7
CDR3 protein: CASSQGAGLSYEQYF
CDR3 DNA: TGTGCCAGCAGCCAAGGAGCAGGTTTATCCTACGAGCAGTACTTC

clone size: -
V gene: TRBV7-8
D gene: -
J gene: TRBJ2-3
CDR3 protein: CASSLSWFSTDTQYF
CDR3 DNA: TGTGCCAGCAGCTTAAGTTGGTTCAGCACAGATACGCAGTATTTT

clone size: -
V gene: TRBV15
D gene: TRBD1
J gene: TRBJ2-1
CDR3 protein: CATSRGTGGHEQFF
CDR3 DNA: TGTGCCACCAGCAGGGGGACAGGGGGACATGAGCAGTTCTTC

clone size: once
V gene: TRBV20-1
D gene: TRBD1
J gene: TRBJ2-2
CDR3 protein: CSARPGQANTGELFF
CDR3 DNA: TGCAGTGCTAGACCGGGACAGGCGAACACCGGGGAGCTGTTTTTT

clone size: few
V gene: TRBV6-1
D gene: -
J gene: TRBJ1-1
CDR3 protein: CASSERGRGTEAFF
CDR3 DNA: TGTGCCAGCAGTGAACGCGGGAGAGGCACTGAAGCTTTCTTT

clone size: many
V gene: TRBV12-3/TRBV12-4
D gene: -
J gene: TRBJ2-1
CDR3 protein: CASSSLREEQFF
CDR3 DNA: TGTGCCAGCAGTTCCCTCCGGGAGGAGCAGTTCTTC

clone size: -
V gene: TRBV29-1
D gene: TRBD1
J gene: TRBJ2-7
CDR3 protein: CSARDSFYEQYF
CDR3 DNA: TGCAGCGCTAGGGACAGTTTCTACGAGCAGTACTTC

clone size: once
V gene: TRBV7-2
D gene: TRBD1
J gene: TRBJ2-7
CDR3 protein: CASSLPRDRGYEQYF
CDR3 DNA: TGTGCCAGCAGCCTCCCTCGGGACAGGGGCTACGAGCAGTACTTC